The 20 T cell receptor beta chains presented below share a single source sample, sequenced in a study of blood T cells in healthy people across ages (dated by TCRdb to 2013 to 2016). Receptor libraries were prepared by 5' RACE. Sequencing was performed on an Illumina HiSeq 2500. A second PCR of about 6 to 11 cycles was performed with a sample-barcoded 5' primer and a J-beta primer mix. TCRdb reran the public reads through fastp at Q25 and MiXCR, keeping productive beta chains. Every CDR3 protein is listed once, alongside the most common genes and DNA of its rows. The table for this sample lists some 1.6 million distinct CDR3 sequences; roughly a third of them were counted only once. The biggest ten clones account for 11% of the sample. The sequencing sample was made of blood. Receptors originate from a woman younger than 45 in good health.

This clonotype was counted ten times or more. The V gene is TRBV6-1, the J gene TRBJ1-2; maybe TRBD1 (5 bases). CDR1 and CDR2 from the germline V gene are MNHNS and SASEGT. The CDR3 contains 12 residues. V gave up 6 bases and J gave up 1 base, with 6 bases separating them. The CDR3 DNA follows: TGTGCCAGCAGCGACAGTAACTATGGCTACACCTTC. Its translation: CASSDSNYGYTF.

J is TRBJ1-1 and V is TRBV24-1; D ambiguous. This CDR3 spans 12 amino acids. Germline assignment: CDR1 KGHDR and CDR2 SFDVKD. V shed 3 bases and J shed 8 bases, with 9 bases lying between them. The CDR3 DNA sequence: TGTGCCACCAGTGATCGGAACGGAGAAGCTTTCTTT. It yields the protein CATSDRNGEAFF.

The chain employs TRBV28 and TRBJ1-5, with D perhaps TRBD1 (6 bases). CDR3 length: 13 amino acids. CDR1 MDHEN and CDR2 SYDVKM come from the germline V gene. V lost 11 bases to trimming and J lost 4 bases, with 15 bases between them. CDR3 loop: CAVGRGSNQPQHF. The CDR3 coding sequence is TGTGCCGTGGGCAGGGGCTCTAATCAGCCCCAGCATTTT.

This clonotype showed up just a few times. The chain employs TRBV5-1 and TRBJ1-4; 10 nucleotides align to TRBD1. The germline CDR1 and CDR2 sequences are SGHRS and YFSETQ. The CDR3 is 15 amino acids. The J segment lost 8 bases and the V segment lost 4 bases, leaving 8 bases of the junction unmatched. DNA of the CDR3: TGCGCCAGCAGCGGGTTCGGACAGGGGGGCGAAAAACTGTTTTTT. It translates to CASSGFGQGGEKLFF.

This clonotype was recorded a few times. V usage is TRBV5-1 and J usage is TRBJ2-1; possibly TRBD2 for D (6 bases). In germline, CDR1 is SGHRS, CDR2 YFSETQ. This CDR3 has 15 amino acids. Trimming removed 1 base at V and 5 bases at J, with 13 bases between. Here the CDR3 reads CASSLRAGHDNEQFF. CDR3 in DNA: TGCGCCAGCAGCTTGCGGGCGGGGCACGACAATGAGCAGTTCTTC.

The chain links TRBV5-6 to TRBJ1-2; a possible D gene is TRBD1 (6 bases). This CDR3 comprises 12 residues. Trimming took 5 bases from V and 6 from J, leaving 11 bases between them. Germline V CDR1 and CDR2: SGHDT, YYEEEE. The DNA for the CDR3 is TGTGCCAGCAGTCTGGACAGACATGGCTACACCTTC. Its translation is CASSLDRHGYTF.

Worth noting for this clonotype: It may be a read error: a sequence one base away is much more abundant. V gene TRBV29-1 combines with J gene TRBJ2-4; 10 nucleotides align to TRBD1. The J call may be faulty, since TRBJ2-7 better matches the DNA end. The CDR3 length is 14 residues. Germline V gene sequence: CDR1 SQVTM, CDR2 ANQGSEA. This chain's CDR3 is CSVEVTGGSCEQYF. The DNA for the CDR3 is TGCAGCGTTGAAGTGACAGGGGGCTCCTGCGAGCAGTACTTC.

As for this clonotype: The junction shows a germline mismatch at one end, possibly a read error. The chain combines TRBV5-1 with TRBJ2-2; D is ambiguous. Germline lookup yields CDR1 SGHRS and CDR2 YFSETQ. The CDR3 has 12 amino acids. This CDR3 is CANSLVSGELFF. For the CDR3, the DNA is TGCGCCAACAGCTTGGTGTCCGGGGAGCTGTTTTTT.

V and J are TRBV29-1 and TRBJ1-2, with no clear D. The CDR3 runs to 11 residues. V shed 4 bases and J shed 8 bases, with 11 bases lying between them. From germline, CDR1 is SQVTM and CDR2 ANQGSEA. The CDR3 here is CSVGAGEGYTF. The CDR3 DNA follows: TGCAGCGTTGGAGCCGGGGAAGGCTACACCTTC.

This clonotype came up a few times. At one of its ends the junction is not consistent with the germline gene, which may arise from a read error. The chain links TRBV20-1 to TRBJ2-2; the match to TRBD2 covers 12 bases. The germline CDR1 and CDR2 sequences are DFQATT and SNEGSKA (reference sequence). This CDR3 is built from 16 residues. CDR3 region: CSARTAGLAGSGERFF. CDR3 coding DNA: TGCAGTGCCCGGACCGCTGGACTAGCGGGATCTGGGGAGCGGTTTTTT.

The chain combines TRBV6-1 with TRBJ1-1; D gene uncertain. This CDR3 comprises 16 residues. Germline CDR1 is MNHNS and CDR2 is SASEGT. The ends were cut back, 0 bases at V and 2 bases at J, with 13 bases in the middle. The CDR3 bases are TGTGCCAGCAGTGAAGCCGTTGGGCGAGGCAACACTGAAGCTTTCTTT. As protein: CASSEAVGRGNTEAFF.

The V gene is TRBV25-1, the J gene TRBJ2-3; 8 positions agree with TRBD2. This CDR3 is 20 amino acids long. The germline V gene encodes CDR1 MGHDK and CDR2 SYGVNS. J gave up 6 bases and V 8 bases, and 28 bases lay outside the gene matches. The CDR3 loop reads CASVPSRGGGGTGSADTQYF. CDR3 nucleotide sequence: TGTGCCAGCGTCCCCTCTCGGGGGGGAGGGGGGACGGGATCTGCGGATACGCAGTATTTT.

This clonotype was counted only a few times. The V gene is TRBV7-2, the J gene TRBJ1-6, with D unresolved. The CDR3 contains 18 residues. Germline-derived CDR1 and CDR2 are SGHTA and FQGNSA. The germline V and J ends were trimmed by 4 bases and 0 bases, with 16 bases remaining between them. The CDR3 here is CASSYRPVLNSYNSPLHF. DNA for the CDR3: TGTGCCAGCAGCTACCGACCGGTCCTTAACTCCTATAATTCACCCCTCCACTTT.

This sequence joins TRBV6-5 and TRBJ2-7; D gene ambiguous. This CDR3 contains 16 residues. Germline V gene lookup returns CDR1 MNHEY and CDR2 SVGAGI. Trimming pared 0 bases from V and 0 bases from J, leaving 12 bases between. CDR3 coding DNA: TGTGCCAGCAGTTACTCGGACGGCTGGGGCTCCTACGAGCAGTACTTC. Protein sequence: CASSYSDGWGSYEQYF.

J is TRBJ2-3 and V is TRBV7-9; TRBD1 is a possible D gene (6 bases). The CDR3 has 14 amino acids. V dropped 3 bases and J dropped 5 bases, with 12 bases sitting between them. Germline V CDR1 and CDR2: SEHNR, FQNEAQ (reference sequence). The CDR3 reads CASSLQGNLDTQYF. The CDR3 DNA reads as TGTGCCAGCAGCTTGCAGGGGAACTTAGATACGCAGTATTTT.

The chain employs TRBV27 and TRBJ2-7; 9 bases are shared with TRBD1. The germline V gene encodes CDR1 MNHEY and CDR2 SMNVEV (reference sequence). This CDR3 contains 14 residues. Trimming at V came to 6 bases and at J to 3 bases, leaving 6 bases not matched to a gene. The CDR3 DNA reads as TGTGCCAGCAGACCGACAGGGGGTTTCTACGAGCAGTACTTC. Amino acids: CASRPTGGFYEQYF.

The rearrangement uses TRBV7-8 and TRBJ1-6, with 8 bases aligning to TRBD1. Germline CDR1 reads SGHVS; CDR2 reads FQNEAQ. The junction had 9 bases not matched to a gene; V was cut back by 2 bases and J by 6 bases. CDR3 length: 17 residues. The CDR3 DNA sequence: TGTGCCAGCAGCTTAAGACGACAGGGGATTTCTAATTCACCCCTCCACTTT. It specifies CASSLRRQGISNSPLHF.

The genes are TRBV9 and TRBJ2-1, with no clear D. Germline values: CDR1 SGDLS, CDR2 YYNGEE. V was clipped by 4 bases and J by 3 bases, with 8 bases between them. The CDR3 contains 13 residues. The CDR3 loop is CASSPQIYNEQFF. CDR3 DNA: TGTGCCAGCAGCCCACAGATCTACAATGAGCAGTTCTTC.

This clonotype came up a few times. The rearrangement joins TRBV2 to TRBJ2-3; 12 bases are a match to TRBD2. This CDR3 spans 17 amino acids. V lost 10 bases and J lost 5; bases outside the gene matches: 16. The germline gives CDR1 SNHLY, CDR2 FYNNEI. DNA for the CDR3: TGTGCCACCAACCAAAAGACTAGCGGGAGCTGGGGAGATACGCAGTATTTT. The encoded protein is CATNQKTSGSWGDTQYF.

This clonotype was picked up many times. Written as DNA, the CDR3 is TGTGCCAGCAGCCCAACGGCGACTAGCGGGACCTACGAGCAGTACTTC. Its protein product is CASSPTATSGTYEQYF. The rearrangement links TRBV7-9 to TRBJ2-7, with 11 bases that match TRBD2. V was clipped by 5 bases and J by 2 bases; unmatched bases: 8. The germline V gene has CDR1 SEHNR and CDR2 FQNEAQ (reference sequence). The CDR3 has 16 amino acids.